The 26 T cell receptor beta chains given below trace back to one sample, sequenced in a study of blood T cells in healthy people across ages. Together with a sample-barcoded 5' primer, a J-beta primer mix was included in a second PCR lasting about 7 to 12 cycles. One entry per CDR3 protein results from TCRdb running MiXCR on the 5' RACE reads. The sample carries 1.5 million or so distinct CDR3 sequences, roughly two fifths recorded once. Material: blood. All receptors derive from a woman aged 18-30 years in good health.

For this clonotype: A much larger clone lies a single base off, so this may be a read error. V gene TRBV10-3 combines with J gene TRBJ2-1; 8 nucleotides match TRBD1. Germline CDR1 ENHRY, CDR2 SYGVKD. The CDR3 has 13 amino acids. V trimming: 7 bases; J trimming: 10 bases; junction bases outside the gene matches: 9. The CDR3 protein is CAIKGQGLYEQFF. In DNA, the CDR3 is TGTGCCATCAAAGGACAGGGACTTTACGAGCAGTTCTTC.

Concerning this clonotype itself: Mismatch with germline at one junction end may stem from a read error. This chain connects TRBV12-3 or TRBV12-4 to TRBJ1-6; D may be TRBD1 (6 bases). The CDR3 loop spans 13 amino acids. The CDR3 protein is CASNQGLDSPLHF. Written as DNA, the CDR3 is TGTGCCAGCAACCAGGGGCTAGATTCACCTCTCCACTTT.

This clonotype was counted a few times. The chain recombines TRBV6-1 with TRBJ1-5; D may be TRBD1 (6 bases). V gave up 6 bases and J gave up 2 bases, with 14 bases separating them. In germline, CDR1 is MNHNS, CDR2 SASEGT. The CDR3 is 15 residues long. For the CDR3, the DNA is TGTGCCAGCAGACGAAAGGGGGTTGGCAATCAGCCCCAGCATTTT. Translating gives CASRRKGVGNQPQHF.

The J gene is TRBJ2-2, the V gene TRBV2; TRBD2 matches at 10 bases. V gave up 2 bases and J gave up 6 bases; unmatched junction bases: 9. The CDR3 spans 17 residues. Germline-derived CDR1 and CDR2 are SNHLY and FYNNEI. CDR3 in DNA: TGTGCCAGCAGTGAACGTAGAGGGCTAGCGGGAGCCGGGGAGCTGTTTTTT. Encoded protein: CASSERRGLAGAGELFF.

The V and J genes are TRBV21-1 and TRBJ1-5; the DNA was not used to check the table's D call, TRBD1. TRBV21-1 is reported as a pseudogene. This CDR3 has 14 residues. CDR3 region: CASSKTNRRQPQHF. The CDR3 bases are TGTGCCAGCAGCAAAACCAATAGGCGCCAGCCCCAGCATTTT.

This clonotype came up once. V usage is TRBV12-3 or TRBV12-4 and J usage is TRBJ1-1; no firm D call. The CDR3 length is 15 residues. V dropped 7 bases and J dropped 1 base, with 16 bases sitting between them. CDR3 coding DNA: TGTGCCAGCATGCTAAACACGAGGGAGAACACTGAAGCTTTCTTT. Its translation: CASMLNTRENTEAFF.

The rearrangement joins TRBV4-2 to TRBJ2-5; 7 bases fit TRBD1. Gene TRBJ2-7 matches the end of the DNA better, so the J call may be wrong. Germline lookup yields CDR1 LGHNA and CDR2 YNFKEQ. This CDR3 spans 18 amino acids. The CDR3 region has the DNA TGTGCCAGCAGCCTTATGAGGGATCCGGGACAGATTACTTACGAGCAGTACTTC. This encodes CASSLMRDPGQITYEQYF.

This clonotype was counted between two and nine times. The chain uses TRBV20-1 and TRBJ2-1, with 11 positions matching TRBD2. The trim removed 1 base at V and 7 bases at J, leaving 3 bases unmatched. Germline V gives CDR1 DFQATT, CDR2 SNEGSKA (reference sequence). The CDR3 covers 14 residues. CDR3: CSARVAGGWNEQFF. The CDR3 nucleotides are TGCAGTGCTAGAGTAGCGGGAGGGTGGAATGAGCAGTTCTTC.

This sequence joins TRBV21-1 and TRBJ2-2; the table's D gene call, TRBD2, was not cross checked with the DNA. TRBV21-1 is flagged as a pseudogene. The CDR3 length is 18 residues. The DNA for the CDR3 is TGTGCCAGCAGGCAGATTCCCCTAGCGGGAGATAACACCGGGGAGCTGTTTTTT. Protein: CASRQIPLAGDNTGELFF.

Concerning this clonotype itself: Since a much larger clone is just one base distant, this may be a read error. This chain joins TRBV5-1 and TRBJ2-7, with 8 bases identical to TRBD1. Trimming cost V 5 bases and J 7 bases; bases outside gene matches: 17. The CDR3 consists of 16 residues. Germline V lookup: CDR1 SGHRS, CDR2 YFSETQ. This CDR3 reads CASRAGGASSYNEQYF. The CDR3 nucleotides are TGCGCCAGCAGAGCAGGGGGCGCTAGCTCCTACAATGAGCAGTACTTC.

This clonotype was recorded a few times. The rearrangement links TRBV20-1 to TRBJ1-2; 10 bases are a match to TRBD1. V trimming: 0 bases; J trimming: 7 bases; junction bases outside the gene matches: 5. The germline CDR1 and CDR2 sequences are DFQATT and SNEGSKA (reference sequence). This CDR3 has 14 amino acids. The CDR3 spells CSARDPTGGPGYTF. CDR3 nucleotide sequence: TGCAGTGCTAGAGATCCGACAGGGGGCCCTGGCTACACCTTC.

The chain joins TRBV6-5 to TRBJ1-4; 11 bases match TRBD1. Germline V gene data show CDR1 as MNHEY and CDR2 as SVGAGI. After removal of 4 bases from V and 11 bases from J, the junction contained 6 bases not matched to a gene. CDR3 length equals 14 residues. The CDR3 reads CASSFAGTGGKLFF. CDR3 nucleotide sequence: TGTGCCAGCAGTTTCGCCGGGACAGGGGGTAAACTGTTTTTT.

The table lists this clonotype with a few counts. The chain couples TRBV20-1 to TRBJ2-1; no definite D call. Looked up from germline, CDR1 is DFQATT and CDR2 is SNEGSKA (reference sequence). Between the trimmed V and J ends, which lost 0 bases and 2 bases, there was a span of 17 bases. The CDR3 extends over 17 amino acids. As DNA, the CDR3 is TGCAGTGCTAGAGACAAAGGGAAAGAAGTCCCCTACAATGAGCAGTTCTTC. Translation: CSARDKGKEVPYNEQFF.

The chain employs TRBV5-6 and TRBJ2-1, with D perhaps given as TRBD1 or TRBD2 (5 bases each). Germline CDR1 SGHDT, CDR2 YYEEEE. V lost 4 bases to trimming and J lost 8 bases, with 19 bases between them. The CDR3 contains 15 residues. CDR3 bases: TGTGCCAGCAGCGTACCCGGGACCGGGCTAGATGAGCAGTTCTTC. It yields the protein CASSVPGTGLDEQFF.

The chain links TRBV20-1 to TRBJ1-6, with TRBD1 matching 7 bases. Germline-derived CDR1 and CDR2 are DFQATT and SNEGSKA (reference sequence). V lost 0 bases to trimming and J lost 4 bases; unmatched junction nucleotides: 6. CDR3 length equals 16 residues. The CDR3 here is CSAREPGGYYNSPLHF. The CDR3 DNA reads as TGCAGTGCTAGAGAGCCAGGGGGGTATTATAATTCACCCCTCCACTTT.

In this sample, this clonotype turned up a few times. V gene TRBV5-1 combines with J gene TRBJ1-2; D call uncertain. The CDR3 sequence is 17 residues long. The V gene's germline CDR1 is SGHRS and CDR2 YFSETQ. Trimming took 0 bases from V and 2 from J, leaving 17 bases between them. CDR3 amino acids: CASSLGYQRSTNYGYTF. In nucleotides, the CDR3 is TGCGCCAGCAGCTTGGGGTACCAGAGATCTACGAACTATGGCTACACCTTC.

The V gene is TRBV10-3, the J gene TRBJ1-1; 9 bases are a match to TRBD1. CDR3 length equals 16 residues. The V and J ends lost 2 bases and 1 base, in that order; junction bases with no gene match: 5. CDR1 is ENHRY and CDR2 is SYGVKD in the germline V gene. The CDR3 bases are TGTGCCATCAGTGAGGGGCCGGGACAGGGGAACACTGAAGCTTTCTTT. Translated, it gives CAISEGPGQGNTEAFF.

This chain joins TRBV2 and TRBJ2-1; TRBD2 aligns across 9 bases. The V segment lost 10 bases and the J segment 8 bases; nucleotides outside the gene matches: 12. The CDR3 is 14 residues long. The germline gives CDR1 SNHLY, CDR2 FYNNEI. The CDR3 DNA reads as TGTGCCACAACGGCACTAGCGGGTATCCATGAGCAGTTCTTC. This gives the protein CATTALAGIHEQFF.

The rearrangement links TRBV28 to TRBJ2-7; the D is unclear. Trimming pared 8 bases from V and 7 bases from J, leaving 18 bases between. CDR1 is MDHEN and CDR2 is SYDVKM in the germline V gene. This CDR3 is built from 13 residues. CDR3 bases: TGTGCCAGCCGGCCGTATAGCCTTTATGAGCAGTACTTC. Protein product: CASRPYSLYEQYF. The full variable domain, completed using reference TRBV28 and TRBJ2-7, is DVKVTQSSRYLVKRTGEKVFLECVQDMDHENMFWYRQDPGLGLRLIYFSYDVKMKEKGDIPEGYSVSREKKERFSLILESASTNQTSMYLCASRPYSLYEQYFGPGTRLTVT.

The gene calls are TRBV2 and TRBJ2-1, with 9 bases aligning to TRBD2. This CDR3 region has 15 residues. The germline CDR1 and CDR2 sequences are SNHLY and FYNNEI. V shed 7 bases and J 8 bases; nucleotides not matched to a gene: 12. CDR3 in amino acids: CASKGMASGIYEQFF. In nucleotides, the CDR3 is TGTGCCAGCAAGGGGATGGCTAGCGGGATTTATGAGCAGTTCTTC.

This clonotype was counted between two and nine times. The chain links TRBV7-3 to TRBJ2-1, with D tentatively TRBD1 (6 bases). V dropped 5 bases and J dropped 7 bases, with 12 bases sitting between them. Germline CDR1 reads SGHTA; CDR2 reads FQGTGA. The CDR3 length is 13 residues. CDR3 residues: CASSEQGLNEQFF. The CDR3 DNA is TGTGCCAGCAGCGAACAGGGTTTGAATGAGCAGTTCTTC. The entire variable domain, with the rest obtained from reference TRBV7-3 and TRBJ2-1, is as follows: GAGVSQTPSNKVTEKGKYVELRCDPISGHTALYWYRQSLGQGPEFLIYFQGTGAADDSGLPNDRFFAVRPEGSVSTLKIQRTERGDSAVYLCASSEQGLNEQFFGPGTRLTVL.

CDR3 sequence: CASSATILYEQYF. In DNA form, the CDR3 reads TGTGCCAGCAGCGCGACTATTCTCTACGAGCAGTACTTC. The V gene is TRBV7-2, the J gene TRBJ2-7; possible D gene TRBD2, 5 bases. The V end was cut by 5 bases, the J end by 3 bases, with 11 bases between. This CDR3 contains 13 residues. Per germline, CDR1 SGHTA and CDR2 FQGNSA. Combining the CDR3 with reference TRBV7-2 and TRBJ2-7 gives the whole variable domain GAGVSQSPSNKVTEKGKDVELRCDPISGHTALYWYRQSLGQGLEFLIYFQGNSAPDKSGLPSDRFSAERTGGSVSTLTIQRTQQEDSAVYLCASSATILYEQYFGPGTRLTVT.

Points on this clonotype: Sequence at one end of the junction differs from germline and may be a read error. V usage is TRBV5-1 and J usage is TRBJ2-7; TRBD1 is a possible D gene (6 bases). The J call is doubtful: the DNA matches TRBJ2-5 better. Germline V gene lookup returns CDR1 SGHRS and CDR2 YFSETQ. This CDR3 region has 14 residues. The CDR3 DNA is TGTGCCAGCAGCTTTACAGGGACCCACGAGACCCAGTACTTC. Amino acid sequence: CASSFTGTHETQYF.

This clonotype was observed a single time. The rearrangement joins TRBV30 to TRBJ1-5, with 7 bases identical to TRBD1. The length of the CDR3 is 13 residues. V lost 0 bases and J lost 4; bases outside the gene matches: 0. Germline V gives CDR1 GTSNPN, CDR2 SVGIG (reference sequence). The CDR3 loop is CAWSVGQNQPQHF. As DNA, the CDR3 is TGTGCCTGGAGTGTGGGACAGAATCAGCCCCAGCATTTT.

There are many counts of this clonotype. The chain recombines TRBV4-3 with TRBJ2-3; D remains ambiguous. V was clipped by 0 bases and J by 4 bases, with 17 bases between them. This CDR3 has 17 amino acids. The germline V gene has CDR1 LGHNA and CDR2 YSLEER. This CDR3 reads CASSQDWALRVPDTQYF. The DNA of the CDR3 is TGCGCCAGCAGCCAAGATTGGGCACTAAGGGTCCCAGATACGCAGTATTTT.

The rearrangement links TRBV6-5 to TRBJ2-3; D is ambiguous. Germline V gene sequence: CDR1 MNHEY, CDR2 SVGAGI. Trimming shortened V by 2 bases and J by 6 bases, and 9 bases separated the two germline ends. CDR3 length: 13 amino acids. The CDR3 spells CASSYLRRDTQYF. CDR3 DNA: TGTGCCAGCAGTTACCTTCGGCGGGATACGCAGTATTTT.